The 3 T cell receptor beta chains reported below all come from one sample, sequenced in a study of cytomegalovirus exposure and HLA in healthy donors. Use of 60 Vbeta and 13 Jbeta primers characterized the PCR. Libraries were prepared by immunoSEQ multiplex PCR; TCRdb keeps only in-frame clonotypes and omits some of them. In the table there are some 140,000 clones, over 65% of which are singletons. The specimen was PBMCs. Receptors were obtained from a female donor in good health and CMV-seropositive.

The rearrangement links TRBV14 to TRBJ1-4, with no clear D. The CDR3 totals 14 residues. The V end was cut by 1 base, the J end by 8 bases, with 11 bases between. Germline loops: CDR1 SGHDN, CDR2 FVKESK. The CDR3 sequence is CASSQALGVEKLFF. CDR3 in DNA: TGTGCCAGCAGCCAAGCCCTAGGTGTCGAAAAACTGTTTTTT.

The chain recombines TRBV5-1 with TRBJ2-3; 12 nucleotides line up with TRBD2. Germline CDR1 reads SGHRS; CDR2 reads YFSETQ. CDR3 size: 14 residues. Trimming removed 4 bases from V and 6 bases from J; junction bases left unmatched: 3. CDR3 amino acids: CASSPGTSGDTQYF. The CDR3 DNA follows: TGCGCCAGCAGCCCAGGGACTAGCGGGGATACGCAGTATTTT. The entire variable domain, with the rest obtained from reference TRBV5-1 and TRBJ2-3, is as follows: KAGVTQTPRYLIKTRGQQVTLSCSPISGHRSVSWYQQTPGQGLQFLFEYFSETQRNKGNFPGRFSGRQFSNSRSEMNVSTLELGDSALYLCASSPGTSGDTQYFGPGTRLTVL.

The rearrangement joins TRBV5-1 to TRBJ1-2; D is possibly TRBD1 (6 bases). The CDR3 has 13 amino acids. The V end lost 4 bases, the J end lost 1 base, and 8 bases lay between the germline ends. Germline V gene data show CDR1 as SGHRS and CDR2 as YFSETQ. CDR3 loop: CASSPDSNYGYTF. CDR3 in DNA: TGCGCCAGCAGCCCGGACAGTAACTATGGCTACACCTTC.